A single sample gave rise to the 22 T cell receptor beta chains below, sequenced in a study of T cell repertoires in aging, cancer and after chemotherapy. The template was genomic DNA from peripheral blood, not RNA. A mixed TRB-A/B primer pool amplified rearranged TRB by multiplex touch-down PCR. Using its own MiXCR run on the multiplex PCR reads, TCRdb lists one record per CDR3 protein. The sample lists approximately 4,900 distinct CDR3 sequences, under 50% seen once, with roughly 27% in the top ten. The specimen was blood. These receptors all stem from a human donor in good health.

By share of the sample, this clonotype is large. The CDR3 bases are TGCAGCGTTGAAGGTCAGCATGGAAACACAGATACGCAGTATTTT. This sequence encodes CSVEGQHGNTDTQYF. J is TRBJ2-3 and V is TRBV29-1; unclear D gene. Per germline, CDR1 SQVTM and CDR2 ANQGSEA. The V end was cut by 1 base, the J end by 2 bases, with 13 bases between. The CDR3 loop spans 15 amino acids.

The chain couples TRBV27 to TRBJ1-2, with D tentatively TRBD1 (6 bases). V gave up 7 bases and J gave up 8 bases, with 14 bases separating them. Per germline, CDR1 MNHEY and CDR2 SMNVEV (reference sequence). The CDR3 sequence is 12 residues long. The DNA of the CDR3 is TGTGCCAGCAAGGGGGGGGCGCGGGGCTACACCTTC. Its protein is CASKGGARGYTF.

There are a few counts of this clonotype. The gene calls are TRBV30 and TRBJ2-3, with D possibly matching TRBD2 (6 bases). The V end was cut by 2 bases, the J end by 5 bases, with 17 bases between. Germline V CDR1 and CDR2: GTSNPN, SVGIG (reference sequence). The CDR3 covers 15 residues. CDR3 in DNA: TGTGCCTGGAGTCGTAGTTGGGGGGACGAAGATACGCAGTATTTT. Translated: CAWSRSWGDEDTQYF.

The chain carries TRBV10-1 and TRBJ2-1, with 10 bases matching TRBD1. The J segment lost 6 bases and the V segment lost 4 bases, leaving 3 bases of the junction unmatched. The CDR3 contains 14 residues. Germline CDR1 and CDR2: WNHNN and SYGVQD (reference sequence). The CDR3 here is CASSGDRGPNEQFF. Here the CDR3 DNA reads TGCGCCAGCAGTGGGGACAGGGGCCCCAATGAGCAGTTCTTC.

The chain employs TRBV28 and TRBJ1-1; D gene unclear. CDR3 length: 10 amino acids. The germline gives CDR1 MDHEN, CDR2 SYDVKM. The V and J ends lost 5 bases and 14 bases respectively, with 12 bases between them. The CDR3 reads CASSDVLTFF. The CDR3 DNA reads as TGTGCCAGCAGTGACGTTCTAACATTCTTT. Variable domain in full (rest from reference TRBV28 and TRBJ1-1): DVKVTQSSRYLVKRTGEKVFLECVQDMDHENMFWYRQDPGLGLRLIYFSYDVKMKEKGDIPEGYSVSREKKERFSLILESASTNQTSMYLCASSDVLTFFGQGTRLTVV.

This clonotype was seen only a few times. V gene TRBV19 combines with J gene TRBJ2-2; TRBD2 might be the D (5 bases). In germline, CDR1 is LNHDA, CDR2 SQIVND (reference sequence). V lost 3 bases and J 4 bases, leaving 12 bases between the germline ends. The CDR3 extends over 15 amino acids. The CDR3: CASSIRGRSTGELFF. The CDR3 DNA follows: TGTGCCAGTAGTATTCGGGGTCGGAGCACCGGGGAGCTGTTTTTT.

The sample holds one count of this clonotype. The V call is TRBV5-8, the J call TRBJ2-3; TRBD1 aligns across 8 bases. J gave up 0 bases and V 3 bases, and 12 bases lay outside the gene matches. This CDR3 spans 18 amino acids. CDR1 and CDR2 from the germline V gene are SGHTS and YDEGEE. The CDR3 bases are TGTGCCAGCAGCTGGACAGGGTTGACCCTGAGAAGCACAGATACGCAGTATTTT. It is translated as CASSWTGLTLRSTDTQYF.

To note about this clonotype: Mismatch with germline at one junction end may stem from a read error. This sequence joins TRBV6-1 and TRBJ2-7, with D maybe TRBD1 (6 bases). In germline, CDR1 is MNHNS, CDR2 SASEGT. The CDR3 sequence is 15 residues long. The CDR3 bases are TGTGCCATCCTCCTCCGGGACACTAACTCCTACAAGCAGTACTTC. Amino acid sequence: CAILLRDTNSYKQYF.

V and J are TRBV12-3 or TRBV12-4 and TRBJ1-2; 11 nucleotides align to TRBD1. V was clipped by 5 bases and J by 7 bases; unmatched bases: 9. The CDR3 consists of 15 residues. CDR3 DNA sequence: TGTGCCAGCAGTGACGTCCGGGACAGGGGGTTTGGCTACACCTTC. Protein sequence: CASSDVRDRGFGYTF.

This clonotype was recorded only once. The gene calls are TRBV24-1 and TRBJ2-2; the match to TRBD2 covers 11 bases. The V gene's germline CDR1 is KGHDR and CDR2 SFDVKD. The CDR3 consists of 13 residues. V gave up 7 bases and J gave up 8 bases; unmatched junction bases: 2. The CDR3 DNA is TGTGCCACCAGGGGGACTAGCGGTGGGGAGCTGTTTTTT. Its translation is CATRGTSGGELFF.

This chain joins TRBV30 and TRBJ1-4; D call uncertain. Germline CDR1 reads GTSNPN; CDR2 reads SVGIG (reference sequence). With 3 bases removed from V and 5 bases from J, the gap between germline ends came to 13 bases. The CDR3 extends over 14 amino acids. CDR3 loop: CAWSPGIGNEKLFF. CDR3 nucleotide sequence: TGTGCCTGGAGCCCGGGAATAGGGAATGAAAAACTGTTTTTT. Full variable domain (remainder filled in from reference TRBV30 and TRBJ1-4): SQTIHQWPATLVQPVGSPLSLECTVEGTSNPNLYWYRQAAGRGLQLLFYSVGIGQISSEVPQNLSASRPQDRQFILSSKKLLLSDSGFYLCAWSPGIGNEKLFFGSGTQLSVL.

This clonotype has a handful of counts. This chain uses TRBV15 with TRBJ2-5; D may be TRBD1 or TRBD2 (6 bases each). This CDR3 comprises 13 residues. CDR1 is LNHNV and CDR2 is YYDKDF in the germline V gene (reference sequence). V was clipped by 3 bases and J by 5 bases, with 10 bases between them. The CDR3 DNA is TGTGCCACCAGCAGGGGGGGCTTGGAGACCCAGTACTTC. Its translation: CATSRGGLETQYF.

This chain links TRBV6-4 with TRBJ2-3; D is uncertain. This CDR3 is built from 13 residues. The V and J ends lost 3 bases and 0 bases respectively, with 4 bases between them. The germline gives CDR1 MRHNA, CDR2 SNTAGT. The chain's CDR3 is CASSESSTDTQYF. In DNA form, the CDR3 reads TGTGCCAGCAGTGAAAGTAGCACAGATACGCAGTATTTT.

This rearrangement joins TRBV19 to TRBJ1-1, with D perhaps matching TRBD1 (6 bases). Germline CDR1 is LNHDA and CDR2 is SQIVND (reference sequence). Trimming shortened V by 2 bases and J by 4 bases, and 8 bases separated the two germline ends. The CDR3 is 13 amino acids. CDR3 bases: TGTGCCAGTAGTATATTACAGGGCACTGAAGCTTTCTTT. Translating it yields CASSILQGTEAFF.

V is TRBV6-6 and J is TRBJ1-5; 8 bases are shared with TRBD1. CDR1 MNHNY and CDR2 SVGAGI come from the germline V gene (reference sequence). CDR3 length equals 13 residues. The junction had 7 bases not matched to a gene; V was cut back by 9 bases and J by 6 bases. CDR3 nucleotide sequence: TGTGCCAGTCATGGACAGGGAGGTCAGCCCCAGCATTTT. It codes for CASHGQGGQPQHF.

This clonotype came up a few times. Mismatch with germline at one junction end may stem from a read error. This rearrangement joins TRBV5-4 to TRBJ1-6; D gene unclear. CDR1 is SGHNT, CDR2 YYREEE, per germline (reference sequence). CDR3 length equals 15 residues. CDR3 DNA sequence: TGTGCCAGCAGCCGGGCCCCATCCTCTAATTCACCCCTCCACTTT. Translation gives CASSRAPSSNSPLHF.

The V gene is TRBV19, the J gene TRBJ2-2; 15 positions match TRBD2. The CDR3 sequence is 16 residues long. J lost 7 bases, V lost 5 bases, and 5 bases had no gene match. Germline V CDR1 and CDR2: LNHDA, SQIVND (reference sequence). The CDR3 DNA is TGTGCCAGTAGTCCACCGGGACTAGCGGGAGGCGGGGAGCTGTTTTTT. Translation: CASSPPGLAGGGELFF.

The chain recombines TRBV5-1 with TRBJ1-4; possibly TRBD1 for D (6 bases). Germline CDR1 reads SGHRS; CDR2 reads YFSETQ. V dropped 0 bases and J dropped 7 bases, with 10 bases sitting between them. The CDR3 has 14 residues. CDR3 DNA sequence: TGCGCCAGCAGCTTGGTCGGGGGCGGTGAAAAACTGTTTTTT. Translation: CASSLVGGGEKLFF.

The V and J genes are TRBV6-4 and TRBJ2-3; weak D call: TRBD2 (5 bases). V gave up 2 bases and J gave up 1 base, with 10 bases separating them. The CDR3 contains 15 residues. The germline V gene encodes CDR1 MRHNA and CDR2 SNTAGT. As DNA, the CDR3 is TGTGCCAGCAGTGACGAGGCGGGTGGCACAGATACGCAGTATTTT. Protein: CASSDEAGGTDTQYF.

The chain employs TRBV5-4 and TRBJ2-7, with D unclear. This CDR3 region has 15 residues. The germline V gene encodes CDR1 SGHNT and CDR2 YYREEE (reference sequence). Trimming cost V 4 bases and J 6 bases, with 20 bases left between them. The CDR3 DNA reads TGTGCCAGCAGCGGGTTGGGTAGAGCCACGTCCGAGCAGTACTTC. It encodes CASSGLGRATSEQYF.

Sample share makes this clonotype large (0.1 to 1%). The chain recombines TRBV30 with TRBJ1-6, with D possibly TRBD1 on 5 matching bases. CDR1 and CDR2 from the germline V gene are GTSNPN and SVGIG (reference sequence). The CDR3 has 12 amino acids. Trimming took 7 bases from V and 9 from J, leaving 13 bases between them. CDR3 sequence: CAYHGAPSPLHF. The CDR3 DNA follows: TGTGCCTATCATGGGGCCCCTTCACCCCTCCACTTT.

This rearrangement joins TRBV29-1 to TRBJ2-1; D possibly corresponds to TRBD1 (5 bases). The CDR3 loop spans 13 amino acids. V lost 5 bases to trimming and J lost 7 bases, with 15 bases between them. Per germline, CDR1 SQVTM and CDR2 ANQGSEA. The chain's CDR3 is CSVIKGRANEQFF. In nucleotides, the CDR3 is TGCAGCGTTATAAAGGGCAGGGCAAATGAGCAGTTCTTC.